The clone carrying this T cell receptor beta chain was detected once. The sample has other DNA sequences that encode this CDR3 too. This sample was taken from a study of long-term antiretroviral therapy in people with HIV. Each sample contained roughly 0.85-10 million cryopreserved PBMC, thawed before DNA extraction. Germline values: CDR1 SGHNT, CDR2 YYREEE (reference sequence). After removal of 1 base from V and 8 bases from J, the junction contained 12 bases not matched to a gene. This CDR3 is 17 amino acids long. Researchers report immunoSEQ v3.0 was run at survey level. TCRdb's table, derived via immunoSEQ multiplex PCR, lists solely in-frame clones and lacks some. The sample consists of 30,000 to 45,000 clones, more than 80% of them appearing once.

This material consisted of unsorted PBMCs, taken 3.4 years after starting antiretroviral therapy. The rearrangement joins TRBV5-4 to TRBJ1-2; 12 bases fit TRBD1. The receptor's source is a man aged 30 to 45 with HIV. CDR3 DNA sequence: TGTGCCAGCAGCTTGCACGGGACAGGGGGCGCGGTGGGCGGCTACACCTTC. Translating it yields CASSLHGTGGAVGGYTF.